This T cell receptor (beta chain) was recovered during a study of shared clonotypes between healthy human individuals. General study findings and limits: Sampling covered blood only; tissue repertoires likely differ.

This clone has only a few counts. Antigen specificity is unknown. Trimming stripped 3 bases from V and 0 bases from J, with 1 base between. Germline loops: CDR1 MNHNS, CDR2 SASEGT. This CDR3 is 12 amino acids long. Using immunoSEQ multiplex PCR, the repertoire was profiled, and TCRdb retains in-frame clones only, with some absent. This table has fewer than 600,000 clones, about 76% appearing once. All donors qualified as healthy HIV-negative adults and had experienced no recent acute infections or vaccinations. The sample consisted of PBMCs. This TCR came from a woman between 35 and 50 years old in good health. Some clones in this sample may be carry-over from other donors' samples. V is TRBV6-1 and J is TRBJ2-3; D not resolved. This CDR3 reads CASSDSTDTQYF. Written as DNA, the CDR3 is TGTGCCAGCAGTGACAGCACAGATACGCAGTATTTT.